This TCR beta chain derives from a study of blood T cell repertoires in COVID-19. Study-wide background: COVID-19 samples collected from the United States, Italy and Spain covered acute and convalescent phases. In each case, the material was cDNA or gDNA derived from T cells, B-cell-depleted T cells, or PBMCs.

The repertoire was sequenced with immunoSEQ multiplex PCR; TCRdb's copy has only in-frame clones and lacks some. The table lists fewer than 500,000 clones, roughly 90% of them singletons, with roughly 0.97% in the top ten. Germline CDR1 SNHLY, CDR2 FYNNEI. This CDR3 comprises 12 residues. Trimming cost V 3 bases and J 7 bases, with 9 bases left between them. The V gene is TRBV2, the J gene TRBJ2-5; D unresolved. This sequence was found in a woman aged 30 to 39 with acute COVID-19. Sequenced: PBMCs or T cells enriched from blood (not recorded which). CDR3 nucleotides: TGTGCCAGCAGTGACAATTCGGGGACCCAGTACTTC. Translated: CASSDNSGTQYF.